The entry below describes one TCR beta chain. The data stem from a study of blood T cell repertoires in COVID-19. In the study overall: Sites across the United States, Italy and Spain contributed samples from acute and convalescent COVID-19. T cells, B-cell-depleted T cells, or PBMCs supplied cDNA or gDNA.

From germline, CDR1 is MNHEY and CDR2 SMNVEV (reference sequence). V lost 5 bases and J 3 bases, leaving 26 bases between the germline ends. The CDR3 has 18 amino acids. How the authors handled the data: Amplification from reference gene primers served as the basis for estimated nucleated cell counts. Assay used: immunoSEQ multiplex PCR; TCRdb lists only in-frame clones, some missing. That table furnishes V, J and clone size, whereas the DNA furnished D and trimming. Among roughly 240,000 clones listed, about four fifths were seen once. The chain recombines TRBV27 with TRBJ2-7, with TRBD1 as a possible D gene (6 bases). Sequenced sample: peripheral blood. The sequence derives from a woman between 65 and 79 years old with acute or convalescent COVID-19. The CDR3 DNA reads as TGTGCCAGCAGTCCCCCCGGGACATCGCATTCCAATATCTACGAGCAGTACTTC. It codes for CASSPPGTSHSNIYEQYF.